A selection of T cell receptor beta chains follows, all from one sample in a study of OX40 agonist ivuxolimab in advanced cancers. Generated by immunoSEQ multiplex PCR, the TCRdb table keeps only in-frame clones and is missing some. The sample comprises over 100,000 clones, about 93% of which are singletons, and around 0.15% rests with the top ten. The sequences come from CD4+ or CD8+ T cells sorted from blood, collected in a trial of the OX40 agonist ivuxolimab. Receptor source: an adult with an advanced solid tumor such as melanoma, head and neck, liver or kidney cancer. Both conserved end residues are part of each CDR3. D genes are given only for firm matches. Size is omitted from some rows. Given values are once, few, many or a class for expanded clones.

clone_size	v_call	cdr3_length	j_call	d_call	cdr3_aa	cdr3_nt
-	TRBV5-1	15	TRBJ2-3	-	CASSLITFRSDTQYF	TGCGCCAGCAGCTTGATCACCTTCCGATCAGATACGCAGTATTTT
-	TRBV28	14	TRBJ2-7	-	CASSLEGPNYEQYF	TGTGCCAGCAGTTTAGAAGGACCCAACTACGAGCAGTACTTC
-	TRBV7-9	12	TRBJ2-2	-	CASSYTGGELFF	TGTGCCAGCAGCTACACAGGGGGGGAGCTGTTTTTT
-	TRBV18	14	TRBJ1-1	TRBD1	CASSPRTGGTEAFF	TGTGCCAGCTCACCCCGGACAGGAGGGACTGAAGCTTTCTTT
-	TRBV11-3	16	TRBJ2-3	TRBD1	CASSEQGMKATDTQYF	TGTGCCAGCAGCGAACAGGGGATGAAGGCTACAGATACGCAGTATTTT
-	TRBV5-4	18	TRBJ2-2	TRBD1	CASSLSGFLGQGTGELFF	TGTGCCAGCAGCTTGTCCGGGTTCCTCGGACAGGGGACCGGGGAGCTGTTTTTT
-	TRBV12-5	14	TRBJ2-5	-	CASGSGQHQETQYF	TGTGCTAGTGGTTCCGGACAGCACCAAGAGACCCAGTACTTC
-	TRBV30	16	TRBJ1-5	-	CAWSVRTGPNYQPQHF	TGTGCCTGGAGTGTTAGGACTGGGCCGAATTATCAGCCCCAGCATTTT
-	TRBV4-1	17	TRBJ2-1	TRBD1	CASSHPNDRGVKNEQFF	TGCGCCAGCAGCCATCCCAACGACAGGGGAGTTAAAAATGAGCAGTTCTTC
-	TRBV15	13	TRBJ2-1	TRBD2	CATSRGLAIEQFF	TGTGCCACCAGCCGGGGACTAGCGATTGAGCAGTTCTTC
few	TRBV7-2	13	TRBJ1-2	-	CASSSGVVGGYTF	TGTGCCAGCAGCAGCGGTGTAGTTGGTGGCTACACCTTC
-	TRBV28	17	TRBJ1-2	TRBD1	CASSLGTGPEGANGYTF	TGTGCCAGCAGTTTAGGGACAGGGCCCGAAGGTGCGAATGGCTACACCTTC
-	TRBV5-4	16	TRBJ2-1	TRBD2	CASSSGTGGGYNEQFF	TGTGCCAGCAGCTCGGGGACGGGAGGAGGCTACAATGAGCAGTTCTTC
-	TRBV11-2	11	TRBJ2-1	-	CASSRRIAQFF	TGTGCCAGCAGCAGGCGGATCGCGCAGTTCTTC
-	TRBV19	18	TRBJ2-5	-	CASSISTARGSGQETQYF	TGTGCCAGTAGTATATCGACAGCGCGAGGCTCGGGACAAGAGACCCAGTACTTC
few	TRBV7-3	19	TRBJ1-2	TRBD1	CASSLNPGQAHLLNYGYTF	TGTGCCAGCAGCTTGAACCCGGGACAGGCACACCTACTAAACTATGGCTACACCTTC
-	TRBV28	12	TRBJ1-1	-	CASSSISEGAFF	TGTGCCAGCAGTTCGATCAGTGAGGGAGCTTTCTTT
once	TRBV7-2	16	TRBJ2-3	-	CASSLAVIGGTDTQYF	TGTGCCAGCAGCTTAGCCGTTATAGGGGGGACAGATACGCAGTATTTT
-	TRBV4-1	13	TRBJ2-2	-	CASSSRRPGELFF	TGCGCCAGCAGCTCCCGGCGTCCCGGGGAGCTGTTTTTT